Listed below are T cell receptor beta chains from one sample, sequenced in a study of cytomegalovirus exposure and HLA in healthy donors. Some clones are missing from TCRdb's copy, which holds only in-frame ones; the method was immunoSEQ multiplex PCR. Of just over 95,000 clones in the sample, more than 60% are singletons; the top ten hold approximately 9.2%. Sequencing input: PBMCs. These receptors all come from a human donor in good health. Each CDR3 is given with its conserved first and last residue. A D gene is named only where the DNA matches it firmly. Rows may omit the clone size; those that give it use once, few, many or a size class.

J: TRBJ2-5; D: TRBD2; size: NA; V: TRBV2; length: 13; DNA: TGTGCCAGCAGAGGACTAGTCCAAGAGACCCAGTACTTC; CDR3: CASRGLVQETQYF
J: TRBJ2-4; D: TRBD2; size: NA; V: TRBV5-1; length: 14; DNA: TGCGCCAGCAGCCGAGGACTAGCGCCAGATATTCAGTACTTC; CDR3: CASSRGLAPDIQYF
J: TRBJ1-2; D: TRBD1; size: NA; V: TRBV29-1; length: 15; DNA: TGCAGCGTAGCCGGGACAGGGGGGCTTTACTATGGCTACACCTTC; CDR3: CSVAGTGGLYYGYTF
J: TRBJ2-1; D: NA; size: few; V: TRBV7-8; length: 17; DNA: TGTGCCAGCAGCTTAGCGGTGGCGGGAAGCTCCTACAATGAGCAGTTCTTC; CDR3: CASSLAVAGSSYNEQFF
J: TRBJ2-7; D: TRBD1; size: NA; V: TRBV5-6; length: 13; DNA: TGTGCCAGCAGCCGGACAGGGGGCGACGAGCAGTACTTC; CDR3: CASSRTGGDEQYF
J: TRBJ2-2; D: TRBD2; size: NA; V: TRBV9; length: 16; DNA: TGTGCCAGCAGCAAAACCGGGACTAGCGTTACCGGGGAGCTGTTTTTT; CDR3: CASSKTGTSVTGELFF
J: TRBJ1-1; D: NA; size: NA; V: TRBV19; length: 12; DNA: TGTGCCAGTACTCAGCGAAACACTGAAGCTTTCTTT; CDR3: CASTQRNTEAFF
J: TRBJ1-5; D: NA; size: NA; V: TRBV18; length: 13; DNA: TGTGCCAGCTCACCAAACAGGGATCAGCCCCAGCATTTT; CDR3: CASSPNRDQPQHF
J: TRBJ2-1; D: TRBD1; size: NA; V: TRBV6-5; length: 16; DNA: TGTGCCAGCAGTTACTCGGGCGCAGGGGGTAGGAATGAGCAGTTCTTC; CDR3: CASSYSGAGGRNEQFF
J: TRBJ2-1; D: NA; size: NA; V: TRBV6-5; length: 14; DNA: TGTGCCAGCAGGCCTAGTCCATCCTACAATGAGCAGTTCTTC; CDR3: CASRPSPSYNEQFF
J: TRBJ2-2; D: TRBD1; size: NA; V: TRBV6-6; length: 13; DNA: TGTGCCATGGGACAGGGAAATACCGGGGAGCTGTTTTTT; CDR3: CAMGQGNTGELFF
J: TRBJ1-6; D: TRBD1; size: NA; V: TRBV6-6; length: 14; DNA: TGTGCCAGCAGGCAGGACAGGGGGGTTTCACCCCTCCACTTT; CDR3: CASRQDRGVSPLHF
J: TRBJ1-2; D: TRBD1; size: NA; V: TRBV9; length: 13; DNA: TGTGCCAGCAGCGTAGCAGGGGGTTATGGCTACACCTTC; CDR3: CASSVAGGYGYTF
J: TRBJ2-1; D: TRBD2; size: NA; V: TRBV29-1; length: 17; DNA: TGCAGCGTTGAAGGACTAGCGGGAGGAATCCTTTACAATGAGCAGTTCTTC; CDR3: CSVEGLAGGILYNEQFF
J: TRBJ2-7; D: NA; size: NA; V: TRBV7-8; length: 14; DNA: TGTGCCAGCAGCTTATCACAGGCGACCTACGAGCAGTACTTC; CDR3: CASSLSQATYEQYF
J: TRBJ1-6; D: NA; size: NA; V: TRBV7-8; length: 13; DNA: TGTGCCAGCAGCTTACAGGGAGGTTCACCCCTCCACTTT; CDR3: CASSLQGGSPLHF
J: TRBJ2-5; D: TRBD2; size: NA; V: TRBV10-3; length: 15; DNA: TGTGCCATCAGTGAACCCGGGAGGTTCCAAGAGACCCAGTACTTC; CDR3: CAISEPGRFQETQYF
J: TRBJ2-1; D: TRBD2; size: NA; V: TRBV19; length: 18; DNA: TGTGCCAGTAGTATTCGACTAGCGGGACCCTCGGGCTACAATGAGCAGTTCTTC; CDR3: CASSIRLAGPSGYNEQFF
J: TRBJ2-7; D: NA; size: NA; V: TRBV18; length: 15; DNA: TGTGCCAGCTCACCGGCGGTCGGGGGCTCCTACGAGCAGTACTTC; CDR3: CASSPAVGGSYEQYF
J: TRBJ2-1; D: NA; size: NA; V: TRBV14; length: 13; DNA: TGTGCCAGCAGCCAAGAAGGGGCAGGTGAGCAGTTCTTC; CDR3: CASSQEGAGEQFF
J: TRBJ1-4; D: TRBD1; size: NA; V: TRBV6-6; length: 14; DNA: TGTGCCAGCAGGTCTTCAGGGGGTAACGAAAAACTGTTTTTT; CDR3: CASRSSGGNEKLFF
J: TRBJ1-6; D: TRBD1; size: NA; V: TRBV4-1; length: 18; DNA: TGCGCCAGCAGCCTAGCCGGGACAGGGACACGTTATAATTCACCCCTCCACTTT; CDR3: CASSLAGTGTRYNSPLHF
J: TRBJ2-7; D: NA; size: NA; V: TRBV25-1; length: 14; DNA: TGTGCCAGCACCAACGGGGAGCCACCCTACGAGCAGTACTTC; CDR3: CASTNGEPPYEQYF
J: TRBJ2-5; D: NA; size: NA; V: TRBV5-6; length: 12; DNA: TGTGCCAGCAGCCAGGGCAGGGAGACCCAGTACTTC; CDR3: CASSQGRETQYF
J: TRBJ1-2; D: TRBD1; size: NA; V: TRBV19; length: 14; DNA: TGTGCCAGTACCCTGACAGGGTACGGGTATGGCTACACCTTC; CDR3: CASTLTGYGYGYTF
J: TRBJ2-7; D: NA; size: NA; V: TRBV20-1; length: 11; DNA: TGCAGTGCTAGTAAGAGGGACGAGCAGTACTTC; CDR3: CSASKRDEQYF
J: TRBJ1-2; D: TRBD1; size: NA; V: TRBV6-1; length: 14; DNA: TGTGCCAGCAAAGGGGGCGGCAGAAACTATGGCTACACCTTC; CDR3: CASKGGGRNYGYTF
J: TRBJ2-5; D: NA; size: NA; V: TRBV2; length: 13; DNA: TGTGCCAGCAGTGAAGCAGGGTTCGGGGAGCAGTACTTC; CDR3: CASSEAGFGEQYF
J: TRBJ2-1; D: NA; size: NA; V: TRBV30; length: 13; DNA: TGTGCCTGGAGTAGGACCAGCGGTGGTGAGCAGTTCTTC; CDR3: CAWSRTSGGEQFF
J: TRBJ1-2; D: NA; size: once; V: TRBV10-3; length: 16; DNA: TGTGCCATCAGTGAAGCTTTTATCGGGGGGACCCATGGCTACACCTTC; CDR3: CAISEAFIGGTHGYTF
J: TRBJ2-7; D: NA; size: once; V: TRBV5-1; length: 14; DNA: TGCGCCAGCAGCTTGGGTTGGCAGACCTACGAGCAGTACTTC; CDR3: CASSLGWQTYEQYF
J: TRBJ2-7; D: NA; size: NA; V: TRBV6-5; length: 14; DNA: TGTGCCAGCAGACAGGGTCGGGTATCCTACGAGCAGTACTTC; CDR3: CASRQGRVSYEQYF
J: TRBJ2-1; D: TRBD2; size: NA; V: TRBV14; length: 15; DNA: TGTGCCAGCAGCCAAGACCTCCTGGGCGGGGGTGAGCAGTTCTTC; CDR3: CASSQDLLGGGEQFF
J: TRBJ1-1; D: NA; size: NA; V: TRBV6-5; length: 14; DNA: TGTGCCAGCAGTTACGGCAGGGCGGACACTGAAGCTTTCTTT; CDR3: CASSYGRADTEAFF
J: TRBJ2-3; D: NA; size: NA; V: TRBV7-9; length: 16; DNA: TGTGCCAGCAGCTTAAAGCCCGTTGCCGTCACAGATACGCAGTATTTT; CDR3: CASSLKPVAVTDTQYF
J: TRBJ1-5; D: NA; size: NA; V: TRBV7-8; length: 14; DNA: TGTGCCAGCAGCATAGACAGGAGCAATCAGCCCCAGCATTTT; CDR3: CASSIDRSNQPQHF